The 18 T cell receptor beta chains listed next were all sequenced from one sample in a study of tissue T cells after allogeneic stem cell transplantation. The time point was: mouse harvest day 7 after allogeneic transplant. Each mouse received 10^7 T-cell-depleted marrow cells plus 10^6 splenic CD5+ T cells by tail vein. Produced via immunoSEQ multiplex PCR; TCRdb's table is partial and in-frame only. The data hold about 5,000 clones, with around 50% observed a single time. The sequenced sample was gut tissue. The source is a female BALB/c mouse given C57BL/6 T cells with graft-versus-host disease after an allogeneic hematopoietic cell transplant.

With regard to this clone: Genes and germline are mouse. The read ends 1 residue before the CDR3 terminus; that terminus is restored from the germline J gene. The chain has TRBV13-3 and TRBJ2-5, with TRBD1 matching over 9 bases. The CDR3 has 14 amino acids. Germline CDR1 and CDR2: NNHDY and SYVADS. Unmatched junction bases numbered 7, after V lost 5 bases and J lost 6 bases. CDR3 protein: CASRNRGRRDTQYF. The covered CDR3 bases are TGTGCCAGCAGAAACAGGGGGCGCCGGGACACCCAGTAC. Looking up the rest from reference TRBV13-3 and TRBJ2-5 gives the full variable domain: EAAVTQSPRSKVAVTGGKVTLSCHQTNNHDYMYWYRQDTGHGLRLIHYSYVADSTEKGDIPDGYKASRPSQENFSLILELASLSQTAVYFCASRNRGRRDTQYFGPGTRLLVL.

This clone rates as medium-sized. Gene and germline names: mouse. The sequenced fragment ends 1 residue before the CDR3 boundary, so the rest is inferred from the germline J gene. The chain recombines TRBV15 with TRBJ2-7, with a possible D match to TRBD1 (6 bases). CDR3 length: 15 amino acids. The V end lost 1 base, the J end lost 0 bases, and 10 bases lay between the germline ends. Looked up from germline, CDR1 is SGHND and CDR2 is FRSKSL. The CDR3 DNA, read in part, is TGTGCCAGCAGTTTAGGAGGGGGAAGCTCCTATGAACAGTAC. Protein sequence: CASSLGGGSSYEQY. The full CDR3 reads CASSLGGGSSYEQYF.

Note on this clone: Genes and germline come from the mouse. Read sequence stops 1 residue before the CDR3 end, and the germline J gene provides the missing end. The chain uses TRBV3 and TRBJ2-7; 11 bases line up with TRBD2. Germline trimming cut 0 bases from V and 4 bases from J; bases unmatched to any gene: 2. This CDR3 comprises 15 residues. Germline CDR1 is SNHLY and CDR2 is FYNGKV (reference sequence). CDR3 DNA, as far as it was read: TGTGCCAGCAGCTTAGCCGGGACTGGGGGATATGAACAGTAC. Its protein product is CASSLAGTGGYEQY. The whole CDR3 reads CASSLAGTGGYEQYF.

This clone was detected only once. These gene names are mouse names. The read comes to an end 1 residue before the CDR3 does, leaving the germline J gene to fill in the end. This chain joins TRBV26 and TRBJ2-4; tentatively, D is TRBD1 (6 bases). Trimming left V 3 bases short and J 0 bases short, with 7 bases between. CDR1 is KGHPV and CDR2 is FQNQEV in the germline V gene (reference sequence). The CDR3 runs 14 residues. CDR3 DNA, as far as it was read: TGTGCCAGCAGTCTCACAGGGAGTCAAAACACCTTGTAC. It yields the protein CASSLTGSQNTLY. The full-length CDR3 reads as CASSLTGSQNTLYF. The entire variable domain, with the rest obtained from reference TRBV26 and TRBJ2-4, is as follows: NSKVIQTPRYLVKGQGQKAKMRCIPEKGHPVVFWYQQNKNNEFKFLINFQNQEVLQQIDMTEKRFSAECPSNSPCSLEIQSSEAGDSALYLCASSLTGSQNTLYFGAGTRLSVL.

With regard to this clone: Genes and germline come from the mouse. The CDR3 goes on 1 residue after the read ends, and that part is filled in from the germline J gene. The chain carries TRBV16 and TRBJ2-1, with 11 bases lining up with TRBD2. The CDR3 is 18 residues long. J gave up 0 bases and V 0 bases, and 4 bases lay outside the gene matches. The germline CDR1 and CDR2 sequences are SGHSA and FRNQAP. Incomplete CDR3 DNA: TGTGCAAGCAGCTTAGATGGGGACTGGGGGTCTAACTATGCTGAGCAGTTC. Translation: CASSLDGDWGSNYAEQF. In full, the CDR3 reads CASSLDGDWGSNYAEQFF.

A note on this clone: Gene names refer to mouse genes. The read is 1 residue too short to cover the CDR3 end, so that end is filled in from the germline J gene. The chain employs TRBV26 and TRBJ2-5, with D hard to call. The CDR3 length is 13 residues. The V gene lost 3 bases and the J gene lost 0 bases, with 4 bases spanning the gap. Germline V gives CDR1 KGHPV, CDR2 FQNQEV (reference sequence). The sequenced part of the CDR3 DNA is TGTGCCAGCAGTCTCCTTAACCAAGACACCCAGTAC. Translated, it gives CASSLLNQDTQY. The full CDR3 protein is CASSLLNQDTQYF.

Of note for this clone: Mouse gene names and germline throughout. CDR3 DNA (partial): TGTGCCAGCGGGACAGGGTGGGACACCCAGTAC. This gives the protein CASGTGWDTQY. The entire CDR3 sequence reads CASGTGWDTQYF. J is TRBJ2-5 and V is TRBV13-2, with 7 bases matching TRBD1. The sequenced fragment ends 1 residue before the CDR3 boundary, so the rest is inferred from the germline J gene. In germline, CDR1 is NNHNN, CDR2 SYGAGS (reference sequence). V lost 5 bases, J lost 6 bases, and 3 bases stayed unmatched. The CDR3 has 12 residues.

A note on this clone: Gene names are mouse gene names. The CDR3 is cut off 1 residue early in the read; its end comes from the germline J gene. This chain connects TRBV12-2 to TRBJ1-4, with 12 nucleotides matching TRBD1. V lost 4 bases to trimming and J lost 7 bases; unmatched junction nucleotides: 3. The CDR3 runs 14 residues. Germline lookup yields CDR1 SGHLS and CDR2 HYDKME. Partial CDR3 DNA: TGTGCCAGCTCGGGACAGGGGGCGGGCGAAAGATTATTT. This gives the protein CASSGQGAGERLF. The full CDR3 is CASSGQGAGERLFF. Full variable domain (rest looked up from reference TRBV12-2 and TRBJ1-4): NSGVVQSPRYIIKGKGERSILKCIPISGHLSVAWYQQTQGQELKFFIQHYDKMERDKGNLPSRFSVQQFDDYHSEMNMSALELEDSAVYFCASSGQGAGERLFFGHGTKLSVL.

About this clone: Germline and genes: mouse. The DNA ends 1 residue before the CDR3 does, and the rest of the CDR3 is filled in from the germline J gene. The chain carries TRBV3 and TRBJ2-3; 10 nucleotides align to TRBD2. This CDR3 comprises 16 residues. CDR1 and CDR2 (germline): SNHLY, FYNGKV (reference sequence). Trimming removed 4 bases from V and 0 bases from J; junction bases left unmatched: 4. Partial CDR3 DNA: TGTGCCAGCAGCTATGGACTGGGGGCAAGTGCAGAAACGCTGTAT. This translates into CASSYGLGASAETLY. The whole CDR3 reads CASSYGLGASAETLYF. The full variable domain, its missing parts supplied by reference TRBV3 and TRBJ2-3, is GPKVLQIPSHQIIDMGQMVTLNCDPVSNHLYFYWYKQILGQQMEFLVNFYNGKVMEKSKLFKDQFSVERPDGSYFTLKIQPTALEDSAVYFCASSYGLGASAETLYFGSGTRLTVL.

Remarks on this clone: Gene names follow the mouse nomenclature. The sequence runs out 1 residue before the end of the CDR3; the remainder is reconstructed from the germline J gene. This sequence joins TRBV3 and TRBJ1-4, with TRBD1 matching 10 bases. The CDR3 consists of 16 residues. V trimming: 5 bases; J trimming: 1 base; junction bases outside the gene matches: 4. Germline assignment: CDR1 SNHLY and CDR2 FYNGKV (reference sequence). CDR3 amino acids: CASSPWTGGSNERLFF. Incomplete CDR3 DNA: TGTGCCAGCAGCCCTTGGACAGGGGGTTCCAACGAAAGATTATTT.

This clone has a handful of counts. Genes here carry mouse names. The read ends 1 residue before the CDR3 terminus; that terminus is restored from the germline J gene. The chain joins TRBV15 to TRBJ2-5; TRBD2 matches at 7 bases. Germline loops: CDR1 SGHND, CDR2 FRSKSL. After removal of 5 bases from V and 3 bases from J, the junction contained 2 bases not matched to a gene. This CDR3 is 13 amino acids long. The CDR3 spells CASSPGGQDTQYF. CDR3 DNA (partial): TGTGCCAGCAGTCCTGGGGGTCAAGACACCCAGTAC.

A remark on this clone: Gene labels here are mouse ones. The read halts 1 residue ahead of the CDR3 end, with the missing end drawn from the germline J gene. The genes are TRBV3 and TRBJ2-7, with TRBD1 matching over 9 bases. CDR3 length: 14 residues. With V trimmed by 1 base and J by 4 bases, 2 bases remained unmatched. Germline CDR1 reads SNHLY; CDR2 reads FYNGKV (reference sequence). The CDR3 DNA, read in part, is TGTGCCAGCAGCTTAGGGACAGGGGTTTATGAACAGTAC. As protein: CASSLGTGVYEQY. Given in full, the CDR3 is CASSLGTGVYEQYF.

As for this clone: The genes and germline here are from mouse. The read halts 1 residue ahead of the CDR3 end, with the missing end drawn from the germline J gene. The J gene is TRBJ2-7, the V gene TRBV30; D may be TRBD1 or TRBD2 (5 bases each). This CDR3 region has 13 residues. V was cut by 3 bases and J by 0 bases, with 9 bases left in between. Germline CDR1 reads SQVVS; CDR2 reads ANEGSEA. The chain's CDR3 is CSSRAGDSYEQYF. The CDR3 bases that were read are TGTAGTTCTAGGGCGGGGGACTCCTATGAACAGTAC.

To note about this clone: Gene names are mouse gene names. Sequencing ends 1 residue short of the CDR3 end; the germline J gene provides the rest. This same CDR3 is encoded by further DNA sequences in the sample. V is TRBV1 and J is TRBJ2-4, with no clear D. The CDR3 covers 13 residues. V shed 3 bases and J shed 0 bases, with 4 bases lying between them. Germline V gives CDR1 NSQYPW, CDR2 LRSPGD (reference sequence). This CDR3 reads CTCSAGSQNTLYF. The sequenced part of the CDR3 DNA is TGCACCTGCAGTGCTGGTAGTCAAAACACCTTGTAC.

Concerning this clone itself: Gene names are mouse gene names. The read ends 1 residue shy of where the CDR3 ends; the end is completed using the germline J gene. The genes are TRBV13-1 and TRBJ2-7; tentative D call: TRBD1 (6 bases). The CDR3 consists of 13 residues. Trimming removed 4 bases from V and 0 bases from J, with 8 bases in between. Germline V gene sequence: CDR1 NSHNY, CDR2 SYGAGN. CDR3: CASSRDNSYEQYF. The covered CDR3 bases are TGTGCCAGCAGTCGGGACAACTCCTATGAACAGTAC.

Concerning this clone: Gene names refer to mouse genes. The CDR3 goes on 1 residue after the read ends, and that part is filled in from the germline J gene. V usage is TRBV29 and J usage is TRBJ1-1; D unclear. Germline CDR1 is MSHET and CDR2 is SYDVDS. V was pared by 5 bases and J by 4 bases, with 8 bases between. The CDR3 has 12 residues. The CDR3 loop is CASSPRATEVFF. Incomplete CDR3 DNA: TGTGCTAGCAGTCCCCGGGCCACAGAAGTCTTC. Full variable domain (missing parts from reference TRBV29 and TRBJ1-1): DMKVTQMPRYLIKRMGENVLLECGQDMSHETMYWYRQDPGLGLQLIYISYDVDSNSEGDIPKGYRVSRKKREHFSLILDSAKTNQTSVYFCASSPRATEVFFGKGTRLTVV.

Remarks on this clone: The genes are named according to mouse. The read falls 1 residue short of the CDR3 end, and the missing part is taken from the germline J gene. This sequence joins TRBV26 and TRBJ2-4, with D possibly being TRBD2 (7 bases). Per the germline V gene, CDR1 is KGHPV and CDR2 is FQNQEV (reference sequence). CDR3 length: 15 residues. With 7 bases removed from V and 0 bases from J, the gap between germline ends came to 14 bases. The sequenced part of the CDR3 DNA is TGTGCCAGCAAGGAGGGGGGCGGGAGTCAAAACACCTTGTAC. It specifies CASKEGGGSQNTLY. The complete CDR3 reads CASKEGGGSQNTLYF.

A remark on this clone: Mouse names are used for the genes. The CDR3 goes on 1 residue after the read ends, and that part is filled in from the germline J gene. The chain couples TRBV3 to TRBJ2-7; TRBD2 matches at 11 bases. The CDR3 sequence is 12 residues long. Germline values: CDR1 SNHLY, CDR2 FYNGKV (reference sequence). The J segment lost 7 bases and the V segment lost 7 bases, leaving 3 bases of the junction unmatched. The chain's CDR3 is CASNRLGGEQYF. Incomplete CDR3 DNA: TGTGCCAGCAATCGACTGGGGGGGGAACAGTAC.